Below, one TCR beta chain is given with its context. The entry originates in a study of T-cell memory formation after mild COVID-19. V dropped 5 bases and J dropped 1 base, with 11 bases sitting between them. This CDR3 has 14 residues. CDR1 and CDR2 (germline): LNHDA, SQIVND (reference sequence). TCRdb passed the 5' RACE reads through MiXCR, listing each CDR3 protein once. Of some 200,000 distinct CDR3 sequences listed, about 22% were seen once; the top ten hold 23%. Sequencing was carried out using PBMCs or a T cell subset sorted from them (not recorded which). This chain connects TRBV19 to TRBJ1-1; TRBD1 might be the D (5 bases). The TCR was taken from an adult woman who had mild COVID-19 (a few samples of this study predate the infection). Cell type and time point are not known. CDR3: CASSFGQRNTEAFF. DNA of the CDR3: TGTGCCAGTAGTTTCGGACAACGGAACACTGAAGCTTTCTTT.